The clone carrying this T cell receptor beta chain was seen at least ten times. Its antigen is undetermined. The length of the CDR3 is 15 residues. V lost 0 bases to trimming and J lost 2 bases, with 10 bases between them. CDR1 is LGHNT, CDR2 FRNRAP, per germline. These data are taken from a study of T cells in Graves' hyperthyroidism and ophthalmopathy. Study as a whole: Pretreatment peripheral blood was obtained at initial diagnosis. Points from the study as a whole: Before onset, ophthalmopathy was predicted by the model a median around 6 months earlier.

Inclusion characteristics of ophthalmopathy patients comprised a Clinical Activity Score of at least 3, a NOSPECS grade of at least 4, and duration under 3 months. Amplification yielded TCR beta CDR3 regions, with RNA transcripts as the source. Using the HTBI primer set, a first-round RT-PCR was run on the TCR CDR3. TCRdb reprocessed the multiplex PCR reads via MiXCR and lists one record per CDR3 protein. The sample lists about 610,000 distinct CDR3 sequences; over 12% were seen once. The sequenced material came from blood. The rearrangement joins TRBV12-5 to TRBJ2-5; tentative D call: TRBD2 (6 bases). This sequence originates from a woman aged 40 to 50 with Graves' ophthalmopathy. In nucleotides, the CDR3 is TGTGCTAGTGGTTTGGTATCCGGGAGTCAAGAGACCCAGTACTTC. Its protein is CASGLVSGSQETQYF.